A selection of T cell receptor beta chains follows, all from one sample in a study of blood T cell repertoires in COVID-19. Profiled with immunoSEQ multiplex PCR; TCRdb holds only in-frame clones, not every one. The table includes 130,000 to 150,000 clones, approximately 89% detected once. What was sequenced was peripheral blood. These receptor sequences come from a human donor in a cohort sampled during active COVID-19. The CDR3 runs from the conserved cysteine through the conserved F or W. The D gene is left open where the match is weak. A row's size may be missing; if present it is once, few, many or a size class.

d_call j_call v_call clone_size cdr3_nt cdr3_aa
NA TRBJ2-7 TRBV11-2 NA TGTGCCAGCAGCTTAGAACAGGGTCGCGAGCAGTACTTC CASSLEQGREQYF
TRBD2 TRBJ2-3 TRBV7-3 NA TGTGCCAGCAGCTCTAGCGGGCCGGGGGATACGCAGTATTTT CASSSSGPGDTQYF
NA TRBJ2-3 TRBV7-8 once TGTGCCAGCAGCCCCATGGGCAGGGGAACAGATACGCAGTATTTT CASSPMGRGTDTQYF
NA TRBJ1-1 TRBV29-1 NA TGCAGCGTTGAAGTTAGTCGAGGGACTGAAGCTTTCTTT CSVEVSRGTEAFF
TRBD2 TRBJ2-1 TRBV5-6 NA TGTGCCAGCAGCCTGGCATGGCGGGGGGGCCTAAGGGTTGAGCAGTTCTTC CASSLAWRGGLRVEQFF
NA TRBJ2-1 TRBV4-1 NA TGCGCCAGCAGCCAAGTCTTAGCCAATGAGCAGTTCTTC CASSQVLANEQFF
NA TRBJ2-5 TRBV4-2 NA TGTGCCAGCAGCCAAGTCCGCGGGGCTACCCAAGAGACCCAGTACTTC CASSQVRGATQETQYF
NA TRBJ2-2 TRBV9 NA TGTGCCAGCAGCTCATCACCGGACGGGGCCGGGGAGCTGTTTTTT CASSSSPDGAGELFF
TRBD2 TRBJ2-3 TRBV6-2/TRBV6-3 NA TGTGCCAGCAGTTACCCGACTAGCGGGGGGGCCTTAACAGATACGCAGTATTTT CASSYPTSGGALTDTQYF
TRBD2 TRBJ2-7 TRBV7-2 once TGTGCCAGCAGCCCCACTAGCGGGGGGCCCTACGAGCAGTACTTC CASSPTSGGPYEQYF
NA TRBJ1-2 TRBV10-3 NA TGTGCCATCAGTGCGGAGGGGCCGACAGGCTACACCTTC CAISAEGPTGYTF
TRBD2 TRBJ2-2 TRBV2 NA TGTGCCAGCAGTCCAAGACTAGCAACGAACACCGGGGAGCTGTTTTTT CASSPRLATNTGELFF
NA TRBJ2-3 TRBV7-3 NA TGTGCCAGCAGCTTACAGGGGTTCACAGATACGCAGTATTTT CASSLQGFTDTQYF
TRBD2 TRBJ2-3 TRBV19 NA TGTGCCAGTAGTATATCGGGAGGGGGATCACCAGATACGCAGTATTTT CASSISGGGSPDTQYF
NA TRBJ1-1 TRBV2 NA TGTGCCAGCAGTCCGACGACTGGGAGGACTGAAGCTTTCTTT CASSPTTGRTEAFF
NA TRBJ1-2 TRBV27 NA TGTGCCAGCAGTTCGCAGGGGATCTATGGCTACACCTTC CASSSQGIYGYTF